This T cell receptor (beta chain) emerged from a study of T cell responses to AZD1222 COVID-19 vaccine. Overall study results and limits: Mapped onto spike, vaccine-associated CD4 TCRs spanned it and were dominant at 160-218 and 743-854. An increase in Spike-specific TCR breadth and depth was observed after two AZD1222 doses. The study identified only six AZD1222 recipients as seropositive at baseline. White British ancestry dominated among donors, who included more females, and clonal diversity was possibly underestimated.

Sequencing was performed with immunoSEQ multiplex PCR; in TCRdb, only in-frame clones are kept and a portion is missing. The sample gives about 120,000 clones, about nine tenths of which show up once; 14% is in the top ten. The germline V gene encodes CDR1 LNHDA and CDR2 SQIVND (reference sequence). The V and J ends lost 3 bases and 7 bases respectively, with 10 bases between them. The CDR3 sequence is 14 residues long. Worth noting for this clone: Its target is unknown.

This clonotype was sampled from an adult in good health. The chain carries TRBV19 and TRBJ1-6; D may be TRBD1 (5 bases). This specimen consisted of peripheral blood, obtained on day 0 of AZD1222 vaccination. CDR3 amino acids: CASSIQGWNSPLHF. The DNA of the CDR3 is TGTGCCAGTAGTATCCAGGGATGGAATTCACCCCTCCACTTT.